This T cell receptor (beta chain) was observed in a study of blood T cell repertoires in COVID-19. Across the whole study: Acute and convalescent COVID-19 samples came from the United States, Italy and Spain. PBMCs, B-cell-depleted T cells, or T cells provided the cDNA or gDNA that made up the material.

Using immunoSEQ multiplex PCR, the repertoire was profiled, and TCRdb retains in-frame clones only, with some absent. The table has tens of thousands of clones, roughly 89% seen once. The CDR3 is 14 amino acids. Germline CDR1 is LNHDA and CDR2 is SQIVND (reference sequence). Trimming took 5 bases from V and 5 from J; bases not matched to a gene: 6. This sequence originates from a woman aged 80 or over with active COVID-19. Sequencing was done on a sample of peripheral blood. The V and J genes are TRBV19 and TRBJ1-2; 9 bases are a match to TRBD1. CDR3 residues: CASSGPGQGYGYTF. The CDR3 DNA follows: TGTGCCAGTAGTGGACCGGGACAGGGATATGGCTACACCTTC.